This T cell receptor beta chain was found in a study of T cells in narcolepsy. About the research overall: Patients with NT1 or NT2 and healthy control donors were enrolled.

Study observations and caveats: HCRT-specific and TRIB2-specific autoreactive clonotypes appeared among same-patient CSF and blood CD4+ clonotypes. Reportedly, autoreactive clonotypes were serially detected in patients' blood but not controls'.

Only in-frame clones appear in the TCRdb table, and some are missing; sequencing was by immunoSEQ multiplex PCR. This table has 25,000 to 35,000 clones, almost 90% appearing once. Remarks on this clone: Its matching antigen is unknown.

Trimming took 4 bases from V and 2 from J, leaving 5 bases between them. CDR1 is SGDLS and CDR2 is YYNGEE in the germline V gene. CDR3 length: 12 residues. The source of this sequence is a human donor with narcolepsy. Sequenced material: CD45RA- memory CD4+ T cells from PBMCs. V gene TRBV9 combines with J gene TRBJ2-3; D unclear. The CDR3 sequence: CASSPITDTQYF. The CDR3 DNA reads TGTGCCAGCAGCCCAATCACAGATACGCAGTATTTT.